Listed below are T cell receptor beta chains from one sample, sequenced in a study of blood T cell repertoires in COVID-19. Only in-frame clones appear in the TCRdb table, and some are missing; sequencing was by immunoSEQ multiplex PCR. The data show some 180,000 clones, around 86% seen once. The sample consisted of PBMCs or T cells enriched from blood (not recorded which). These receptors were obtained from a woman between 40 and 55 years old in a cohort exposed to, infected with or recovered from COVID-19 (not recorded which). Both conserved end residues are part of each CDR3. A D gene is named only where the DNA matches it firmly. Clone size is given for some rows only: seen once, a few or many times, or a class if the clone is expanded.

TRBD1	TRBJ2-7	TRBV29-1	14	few	TGCAGCGGCTCGATTTCGGGACAGAAGTACGAGCAGTACTTC	CSGSISGQKYEQYF
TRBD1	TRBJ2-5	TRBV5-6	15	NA	TGTGCCAGCAGCTTTAGGACAGGGGCTTTGGAGACCCAGTACTTC	CASSFRTGALETQYF
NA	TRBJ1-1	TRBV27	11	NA	TGTGCCAGCTGGAGGGGCACTGAAGCTTTCTTT	CASWRGTEAFF
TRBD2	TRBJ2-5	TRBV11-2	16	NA	TGTGCCAGCAGCTTGTGGGCTAGCGGGGCCCAGGCGACCCAGTACTTC	CASSLWASGAQATQYF
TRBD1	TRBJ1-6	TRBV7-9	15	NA	TGTGCCAGCAGCGATAATCGACAGGGAAGATCACCCCTCCACTTT	CASSDNRQGRSPLHF
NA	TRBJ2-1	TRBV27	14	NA	TGTGCCAGCAGCTTCGCCACAGGGAGCAATGAGCAGTTCTTC	CASSFATGSNEQFF
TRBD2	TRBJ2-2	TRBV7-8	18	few	TGTGCCAGCAGCTACCCGGCGTTGAGCGGGAGGGCACCCGGGGAGCTGTTTTTT	CASSYPALSGRAPGELFF
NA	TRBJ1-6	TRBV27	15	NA	TGTGCCAGCAGTCCGAACAGGGCCCCGGTTTCACCCCTCCACTTT	CASSPNRAPVSPLHF
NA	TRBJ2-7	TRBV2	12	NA	TGTGCCAGCCGACAGGCGCCCTACGAGCAGTACTTC	CASRQAPYEQYF
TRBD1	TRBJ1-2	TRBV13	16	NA	TGTGCCAGCAGCCCGAGAGGACAGGGGTGGGACTATGGCTACACCTTC	CASSPRGQGWDYGYTF
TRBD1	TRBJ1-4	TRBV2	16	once	TGTGCCAGCAGTGATTCCAGAGGGACAGGGTTTGAAAAACTGTTTTTT	CASSDSRGTGFEKLFF
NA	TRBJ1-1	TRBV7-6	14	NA	TGTGCCAGCAGCTTCGGTGACAGTGGCACTGAAGCTTTCTTT	CASSFGDSGTEAFF
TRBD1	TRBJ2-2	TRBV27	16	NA	TGTGCCAGCGCACAACAGGGGAGTTTGAACACCGGGGAGCTGTTTTTT	CASAQQGSLNTGELFF
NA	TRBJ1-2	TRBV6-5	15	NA	TGTGCCAGCAGCCTCATCCGGGAGTCGCTCTATGGCTACACCTTC	CASSLIRESLYGYTF
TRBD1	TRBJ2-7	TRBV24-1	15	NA	TGTGCCACCAGTGGAGAGGGGACAGCGAGCCACGAGCAGTACTTC	CATSGEGTASHEQYF
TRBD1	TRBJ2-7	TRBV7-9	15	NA	TGTGCCAGCAGCTTAGCGACAGGGGTAACCTACGAGCAGTACTTC	CASSLATGVTYEQYF
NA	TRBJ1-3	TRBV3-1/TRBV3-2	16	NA	TGTGCCAGCAGCCAAGCGCGGATGTATGCTGGAAACACCATATATTTT	CASSQARMYAGNTIYF
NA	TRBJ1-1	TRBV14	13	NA	TGTGCCAGCAGCCAGGTGGGCGGGACTGAAGCTTTCTTT	CASSQVGGTEAFF
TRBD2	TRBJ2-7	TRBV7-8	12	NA	TGTGCCAGCAGCTTAGGGGGAGGGGAGCAGTACTTC	CASSLGGGEQYF
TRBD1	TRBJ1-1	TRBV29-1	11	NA	TGCAGCCACGGACAGGGGGCTGAAGCTTTCTTT	CSHGQGAEAFF
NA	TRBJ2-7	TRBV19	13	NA	TGTGCCAGTAGCCAGGGTCCCCGCTACGAGCAGTACTTC	CASSQGPRYEQYF
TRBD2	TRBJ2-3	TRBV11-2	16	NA	TGTGCCAGCAGCTTAGTAATAGGCGGGGAGGGCGGTACGCAGTATTTT	CASSLVIGGEGGTQYF
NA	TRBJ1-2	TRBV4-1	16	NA	TGCGCCAGCAGCCCCACCCCGTCCGGGAGCCACTATGGCTACACCTTC	CASSPTPSGSHYGYTF
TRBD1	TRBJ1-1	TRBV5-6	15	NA	TGTGCCAGCAGCTCCAACCCCGCAGGGGGTACTGAAGCTTTCTTT	CASSSNPAGGTEAFF
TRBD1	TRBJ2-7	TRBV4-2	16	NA	TGTGCCAGCAGCCAAGAAGGGACAGGGACTCGGTACGAGCAGTACTTC	CASSQEGTGTRYEQYF
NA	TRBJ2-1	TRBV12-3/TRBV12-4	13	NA	TGTGCCAGCAGTCCCACCGGTTGGAATGAGCAGTTCTTC	CASSPTGWNEQFF
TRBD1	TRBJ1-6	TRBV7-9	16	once	TGTGCCAGCAGCCCCTTTAGACAGGGGAAAAATTCACCCCTCCACTTT	CASSPFRQGKNSPLHF
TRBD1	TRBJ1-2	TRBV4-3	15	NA	TGCGCCAGCAGCCATGGATACCAGACAGGGAGTGGCTACACCTTC	CASSHGYQTGSGYTF
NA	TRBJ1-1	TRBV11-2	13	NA	TGTGCCAGCAGCTTACCCAGGGTCACTGAAGCTTTCTTT	CASSLPRVTEAFF
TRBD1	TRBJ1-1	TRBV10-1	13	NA	TGCGCCAGCAGGGGGACAGGGGACACTGAAGCTTTCTTT	CASRGTGDTEAFF
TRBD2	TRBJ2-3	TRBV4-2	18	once	TGTGCCAGCAGTCCGGCCTCAATTAGGGGACTAGCCCCAGATACGCAGTATTTT	CASSPASIRGLAPDTQYF
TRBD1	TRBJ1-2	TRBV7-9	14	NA	TGTGCCAGCAGCTTACAGGGACAGGGGGTTGGCTACACCTTC	CASSLQGQGVGYTF
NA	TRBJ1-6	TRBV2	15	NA	TGTGCCAGCAGGTTGTTGAGCTCCTATAATTCACCCCTCCACTTT	CASRLLSSYNSPLHF